The source of this T cell receptor beta chain is a study of shared clonotypes between healthy human individuals. The study's findings and limits: Clonotype sharing levels among donors were expected to vary with sequencing depth.

As concerns this clone: Its antigen is not identified.

Profiled with immunoSEQ multiplex PCR; TCRdb holds only in-frame clones, not every one. The data show 1.5 million to 1.9 million clones, 98% seen once. This CDR3 has 14 amino acids. Germline V gene sequence: CDR1 KGHSH, CDR2 LQKENI. V was pared by 3 bases and J by 7 bases, with 15 bases between. The chain combines TRBV18 with TRBJ1-1, with D tentatively TRBD1 (5 bases). The sequencing input was naive CD4+ T cells sorted from blood. Subset meaning: CD45RA+ positively selected. The sequence was obtained from a man aged 30-40 years in good health. CDR3 nucleotides: TGTGCCAGCTCACCTTTGACAGAGGGTTTTGAAGCTTTCTTT. This gives the protein CASSPLTEGFEAFF.